This T cell receptor beta chain was identified during a study of blood T cell repertoires in COVID-19. Overall study: Spain, Italy and the United States supplied samples that represented acute and convalescent COVID-19.

Sequenced by immunoSEQ multiplex PCR; TCRdb stores in-frame clones only, minus some. The sample contains some 150,000 clones, roughly 85% of which appear only once. The receptor comes from a man in his 70s with acute or convalescent COVID-19. The source material was peripheral blood.

The CDR3 sequence: CASSSETSGTGELFF. CDR3 nucleotides: TGTGCCAGCAGCTCCGAGACTAGTGGTACCGGGGAGCTGTTTTTT. The gene calls are TRBV7-3 and TRBJ2-2, with TRBD2 as a possible D gene (6 bases). Germline CDR1 reads SGHTA; CDR2 reads FQGTGA. This CDR3 comprises 15 residues. Trimming took off 4 bases at V and 5 bases at J, with 14 bases between the two ends.